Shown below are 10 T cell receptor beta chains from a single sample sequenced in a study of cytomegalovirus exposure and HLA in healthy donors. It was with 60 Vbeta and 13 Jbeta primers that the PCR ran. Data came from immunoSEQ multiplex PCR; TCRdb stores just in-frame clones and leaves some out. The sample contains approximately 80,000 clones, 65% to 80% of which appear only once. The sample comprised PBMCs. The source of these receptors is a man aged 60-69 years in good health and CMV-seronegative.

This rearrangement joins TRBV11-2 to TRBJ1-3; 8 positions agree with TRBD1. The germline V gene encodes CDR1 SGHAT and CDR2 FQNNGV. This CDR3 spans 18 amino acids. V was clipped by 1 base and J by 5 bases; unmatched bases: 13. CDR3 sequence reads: CASSLATTGVSTRNTIYF. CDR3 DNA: TGTGCCAGCAGCTTAGCGACGACAGGGGTTAGCACTAGAAACACCATATATTTT.

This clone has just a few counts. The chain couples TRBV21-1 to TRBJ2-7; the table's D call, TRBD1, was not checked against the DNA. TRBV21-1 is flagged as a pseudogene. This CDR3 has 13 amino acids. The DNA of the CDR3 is TGTGCCAGCAGCTCGCGGACAGGGCACGAGCAGTACTTC. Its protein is CASSSRTGHEQYF.

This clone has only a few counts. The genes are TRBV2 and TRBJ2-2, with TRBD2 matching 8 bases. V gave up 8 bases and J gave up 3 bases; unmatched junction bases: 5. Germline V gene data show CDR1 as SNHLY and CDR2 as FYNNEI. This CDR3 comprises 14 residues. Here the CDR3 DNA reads TGTGCCAGCGGTAGAGCGGGGGACACCGGGGAGCTGTTTTTT. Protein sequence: CASGRAGDTGELFF. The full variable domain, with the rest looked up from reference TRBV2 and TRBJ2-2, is EPEVTQTPSHQVTQMGQEVILRCVPISNHLYFYWYRQILGQKVEFLVSFYNNEISEKSEIFDDQFSVERPDGSNFTLKIRSTKLEDSAMYFCASGRAGDTGELFFGEGSRLTVL.

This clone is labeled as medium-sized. The CDR3 DNA reads TGTGCCAGCAGTTACACAGCCGACAATCAGCCCCAGCATTTT. Residues: CASSYTADNQPQHF. The rearrangement uses TRBV2 and TRBJ1-5; D is unresolved. Trimming removed 5 bases at V and 3 bases at J, with 11 bases between. This CDR3 has 14 amino acids. Germline V gene lookup returns CDR1 SNHLY and CDR2 FYNNEI.

In DNA form, the CDR3 reads TGTGCCAGCAGCCATGAACGGGGCTACGAGCAGTACTTC. It encodes CASSHERGYEQYF. This chain links TRBV5-4 with TRBJ2-7, with D perhaps TRBD2 (5 bases). CDR3 length: 13 residues. Trimming cost V 4 bases and J 3 bases, with 11 bases left between them. Per germline, CDR1 SGHNT and CDR2 YYREEE (reference sequence).

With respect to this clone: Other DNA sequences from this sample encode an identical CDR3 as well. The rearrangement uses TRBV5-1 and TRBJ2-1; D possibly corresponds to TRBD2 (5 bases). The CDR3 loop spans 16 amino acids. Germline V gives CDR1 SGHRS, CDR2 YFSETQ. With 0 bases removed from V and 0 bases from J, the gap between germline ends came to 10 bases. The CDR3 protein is CASSLAPGSSYNEQFF. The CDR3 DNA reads TGCGCCAGCAGCTTGGCGCCGGGGAGCTCCTACAATGAGCAGTTCTTC.

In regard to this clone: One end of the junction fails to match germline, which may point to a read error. CDR3 bases: TGTGCCAGCAGCTACTCTAAAGAAAAACTGTTTTTT. Translation: CASSYSKEKLFF. This chain links TRBV7-9 with TRBJ1-4; no reliable D call. This CDR3 is 12 amino acids long. Per the germline V gene, CDR1 is SEHNR and CDR2 is FQNEAQ (reference sequence).

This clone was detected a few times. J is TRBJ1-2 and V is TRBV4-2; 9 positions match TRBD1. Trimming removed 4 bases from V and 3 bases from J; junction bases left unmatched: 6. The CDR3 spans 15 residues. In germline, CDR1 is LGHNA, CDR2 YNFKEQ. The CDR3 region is CASSPRQGVDYGYTF. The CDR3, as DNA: TGTGCCAGCAGCCCCAGACAGGGGGTTGACTATGGCTACACCTTC.

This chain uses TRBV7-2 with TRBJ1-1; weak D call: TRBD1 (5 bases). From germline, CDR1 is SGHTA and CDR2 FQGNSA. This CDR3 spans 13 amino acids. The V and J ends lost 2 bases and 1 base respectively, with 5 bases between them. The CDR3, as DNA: TGTGCCAGCAGCTTAAGGGGGAACACTGAAGCTTTCTTT. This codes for CASSLRGNTEAFF.

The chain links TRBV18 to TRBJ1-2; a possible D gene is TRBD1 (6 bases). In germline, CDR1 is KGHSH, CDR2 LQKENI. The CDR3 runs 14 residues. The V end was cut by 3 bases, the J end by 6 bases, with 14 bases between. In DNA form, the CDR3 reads TGTGCCAGCTCACCTGTTCGACAGGAGGATGGCTACACCTTC. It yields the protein CASSPVRQEDGYTF.